These 32 T cell receptor beta chains came from one sample sequenced in a study of lymphopenia after photon versus proton radiotherapy. Clones were sequenced by immunoSEQ multiplex PCR, and TCRdb holds only the in-frame ones, with some missing. The data hold around 160,000 clones, with approximately 90% observed a single time. Source: peripheral blood, taken from a patient treated with photon-based radiotherapy. Source of these receptors: a man between 45 and 60 years old with gastric cancer.

The CDR3 loop reads CASSLELASSYEQYF. Here the CDR3 DNA reads TGTGCCAGCAGCTTGGAACTAGCGAGCTCCTACGAGCAGTACTTC. The chain carries TRBV5-4 and TRBJ2-7; TRBD2 aligns across 7 bases. Germline V CDR1 and CDR2: SGHNT, YYREEE (reference sequence). After removal of 0 bases from V and 0 bases from J, the junction contained 3 bases not matched to a gene. This CDR3 has 15 amino acids.

The table lists this clone with a few counts. V usage is TRBV18 and J usage is TRBJ2-2; 8 bases fit TRBD2. CDR1 and CDR2 from the germline V gene are KGHSH and LQKENI. There are 16 residues in the CDR3. Trimming cost V 3 bases and J 0 bases; bases outside gene matches: 3. CDR3 sequence (DNA): TGTGCCAGCTCACCTGAGACTAGCGCGAACACCGGGGAGCTGTTTTTT. Encoded protein: CASSPETSANTGELFF. Full variable domain (rest looked up from reference TRBV18 and TRBJ2-2): NAGVMQNPRHLVRRRGQEARLRCSPMKGHSHVYWYRQLPEEGLKFMVYLQKENIIDESGMPKERFSAEFPKEGPSILRIQQVVRGDSAAYFCASSPETSANTGELFFGEGSRLTVL.

The chain has TRBV28 and TRBJ1-1, with D possibly TRBD1 on 6 matching bases. The CDR3 runs 18 residues. V dropped 7 bases and J dropped 3 bases, with 27 bases sitting between them. CDR1 is MDHEN and CDR2 is SYDVKM in the germline V gene. The CDR3 sequence: CASNRGQGLGNLDTEAFF. CDR3 nucleotides: TGTGCCAGCAACCGGGGGCAGGGCTTGGGGAATTTGGACACTGAAGCTTTCTTT. Based on the CDR3 plus reference TRBV28 and TRBJ1-1, the full variable domain is DVKVTQSSRYLVKRTGEKVFLECVQDMDHENMFWYRQDPGLGLRLIYFSYDVKMKEKGDIPEGYSVSREKKERFSLILESASTNQTSMYLCASNRGQGLGNLDTEAFFGQGTRLTVV.

Turning to this clone: At one end the junction does not follow the germline gene, possibly because of a read error. The V and J genes are TRBV2 and TRBJ2-5; tentatively, D is TRBD2 (6 bases). This CDR3 contains 13 residues. Germline CDR1 and CDR2: SNHLY and FYNNEI. The CDR3 coding sequence is TGTGCCAGCAGCGAAGTCGGGGGAGAGACCCAGTACTTC. It translates to CASSEVGGETQYF.

The J gene is TRBJ2-7, the V gene TRBV9; D is perhaps TRBD1 or TRBD2 (5 bases each). The germline V gene encodes CDR1 SGDLS and CDR2 YYNGEE. V was cut by 0 bases and J by 3 bases, with 16 bases left in between. The CDR3 loop spans 16 amino acids. CDR3 sequence reads: CASSVGGGPPVYEQYF. The CDR3 bases are TGTGCCAGCAGCGTAGGTGGGGGACCGCCGGTCTACGAGCAGTACTTC. Full variable domain (remainder filled in from reference TRBV9 and TRBJ2-7): DSGVTQTPKHLITATGQRVTLRCSPRSGDLSVYWYQQSLDQGLQFLIQYYNGEERAKGNILERFSAQQFPDLHSELNLSSLELGDSALYFCASSVGGGPPVYEQYFGPGTRLTVT.

The genes are TRBV11-2 and TRBJ2-1; no reliable D call. Trimming pared 5 bases from V and 6 bases from J, leaving 8 bases between. Germline lookup yields CDR1 SGHAT and CDR2 FQNNGV. The CDR3 loop spans 12 amino acids. The chain's CDR3 is CASSPTVNEQFF. The CDR3 nucleotides read TGTGCCAGCAGCCCGACCGTCAATGAGCAGTTCTTC. Filled out from reference TRBV11-2 and TRBJ2-1, the complete variable domain reads EAGVAQSPRYKIIEKRQSVAFWCNPISGHATLYWYQQILGQGPKLLIQFQNNGVVDDSQLPKDRFSAERLKGVDSTLKIQPAKLEDSAVYLCASSPTVNEQFFGPGTRLTVL.

This chain uses TRBV7-8 with TRBJ1-4, with unresolved D. V dropped 5 bases and J dropped 0 bases, with 10 bases sitting between them. CDR1 is SGHVS, CDR2 FQNEAQ, per germline. This CDR3 spans 15 amino acids. This chain's CDR3 is CASSPSPSTNEKLFF. The CDR3 DNA reads TGTGCCAGCAGCCCATCCCCGTCAACTAATGAAAAACTGTTTTTT.

The rearrangement joins TRBV6-6 to TRBJ2-1, with 8 positions matching TRBD2. V trimming: 6 bases; J trimming: 1 base; junction bases outside the gene matches: 2. This CDR3 spans 14 amino acids. Germline CDR1 MNHNY, CDR2 SVGAGI (reference sequence). This CDR3 reads CASRERESYNEQFF. DNA of the CDR3: TGTGCCAGCAGGGAGCGGGAGTCCTACAATGAGCAGTTCTTC.

The chain joins TRBV2 to TRBJ1-1; 8 nucleotides line up with TRBD1. Germline V CDR1 and CDR2: SNHLY, FYNNEI. Unmatched junction bases numbered 2, after V lost 3 bases and J lost 2 bases. The CDR3 totals 14 residues. CDR3 region: CASSDGQGNTEAFF. The CDR3 DNA sequence: TGTGCCAGCAGTGATGGACAGGGTAACACTGAAGCTTTCTTT.

The chain uses TRBV7-8 and TRBJ2-3; D might be TRBD2 (6 bases). Germline V lookup: CDR1 SGHVS, CDR2 FQNEAQ. The CDR3 is 14 amino acids. Trimming left V 5 bases short and J 4 bases short, with 13 bases between. This chain's CDR3 is CASSPRETSDTQYF. CDR3 DNA sequence: TGTGCCAGCAGCCCCCGGGAGACGTCAGATACGCAGTATTTT.

The chain employs TRBV5-6 and TRBJ2-4, with 9 bases identical to TRBD1. Losses at the gene ends were 2 bases for V and 8 bases for J; bases not matched to a gene: 17. Germline V gene sequence: CDR1 SGHDT, CDR2 YYEEEE. The CDR3 consists of 18 residues. The CDR3 DNA reads TGTGCCAGCAGCTTTCTGGGCGCCCGGACAGGGGTAGTTTACATTCAGTACTTC. Its translation: CASSFLGARTGVVYIQYF.

This chain uses TRBV28 with TRBJ2-5; a possible D gene is TRBD1 (5 bases). The V gene's germline CDR1 is MDHEN and CDR2 SYDVKM. V gave up 3 bases and J gave up 2 bases, with 7 bases separating them. The CDR3 totals 13 residues. CDR3 sequence: CASSLTEQETQYF. CDR3 in DNA: TGTGCCAGCAGTTTGACAGAACAAGAGACCCAGTACTTC.

The genes are TRBV28 and TRBJ2-7; TRBD1 aligns across 12 bases. Looked up from germline, CDR1 is MDHEN and CDR2 is SYDVKM. This CDR3 is 15 amino acids long. V lost 6 bases and J lost 6; bases outside the gene matches: 9. In DNA, the CDR3 is TGTGCCAGCAGCTCTACCGGGACAGGGGGCGGCGAGCAGTACTTC. Amino acid sequence: CASSSTGTGGGEQYF. Looking up the rest from reference TRBV28 and TRBJ2-7 gives the full variable domain: DVKVTQSSRYLVKRTGEKVFLECVQDMDHENMFWYRQDPGLGLRLIYFSYDVKMKEKGDIPEGYSVSREKKERFSLILESASTNQTSMYLCASSSTGTGGGEQYFGPGTRLTVT.

The rearrangement joins TRBV27 to TRBJ2-3; TRBD2 is a possible D gene (5 bases). Deletions cut 2 bases from V and 6 bases from J, with 15 bases between. Per the germline V gene, CDR1 is MNHEY and CDR2 is SMNVEV (reference sequence). The CDR3 is 15 residues long. DNA for the CDR3: TGTGCCAGCAGTTTAACTAGTCGTCAGCAGGATACGCAGTATTTT. Its translation: CASSLTSRQQDTQYF.

The chain carries TRBV6-1 and TRBJ1-5, with D possibly matching TRBD1 (6 bases). The CDR3 contains 15 residues. The germline CDR1 and CDR2 sequences are MNHNS and SASEGT. Trimming shortened V by 7 bases and J by 4 bases, and 17 bases separated the two germline ends. The CDR3 here is CASKIGQSLNQPQHF. Written as DNA, the CDR3 is TGTGCCAGCAAGATTGGACAGAGCCTGAATCAGCCCCAGCATTTT.

The genes are TRBV5-1 and TRBJ2-1; 9 nucleotides line up with TRBD1. The germline gives CDR1 SGHRS, CDR2 YFSETQ. V gave up 5 bases and J gave up 8 bases; unmatched junction bases: 2. The CDR3 extends over 12 amino acids. The CDR3 nucleotides read TGCGCCAGCAGGGGACAGGGCGATGAGCAGTTCTTC. This gives the protein CASRGQGDEQFF.

The rearrangement joins TRBV9 to TRBJ2-5; 11 bases agree with TRBD2. Germline lookup yields CDR1 SGDLS and CDR2 YYNGEE. This CDR3 contains 15 residues. After removal of 3 bases from V and 5 bases from J, the junction contained 6 bases not matched to a gene. CDR3 in amino acids: CASSATSGDLETQYF. The CDR3 region has the DNA TGTGCCAGCAGCGCGACTAGCGGGGACCTCGAGACCCAGTACTTC. Filled out from reference TRBV9 and TRBJ2-5, the complete variable domain reads DSGVTQTPKHLITATGQRVTLRCSPRSGDLSVYWYQQSLDQGLQFLIQYYNGEERAKGNILERFSAQQFPDLHSELNLSSLELGDSALYFCASSATSGDLETQYFGPGTRLLVL.

The rearrangement joins TRBV7-9 to TRBJ1-3, with TRBD1 matching over 7 bases. The CDR3 sequence is 14 residues long. With V trimmed by 5 bases and J by 2 bases, 3 bases remained unmatched. Germline V gene data show CDR1 as SEHNR and CDR2 as FQNEAQ (reference sequence). The CDR3 nucleotides read TGTGCCAGCAGCCTGGGACAGCCTGGAAACACCATATATTTT. It encodes CASSLGQPGNTIYF.

This chain joins TRBV28 and TRBJ1-5, with 8 bases lining up with TRBD1. The CDR3 runs to 15 residues. Per germline, CDR1 MDHEN and CDR2 SYDVKM. Trimming at V came to 5 bases and at J to 6 bases, leaving 9 bases not matched to a gene. CDR3 DNA sequence: TGTGCCAGCAGTCCGTCCAGGGGGCGCGGTCAGCCCCAGCATTTT. It codes for CASSPSRGRGQPQHF. Looking up the rest from reference TRBV28 and TRBJ1-5 gives the full variable domain: DVKVTQSSRYLVKRTGEKVFLECVQDMDHENMFWYRQDPGLGLRLIYFSYDVKMKEKGDIPEGYSVSREKKERFSLILESASTNQTSMYLCASSPSRGRGQPQHFGDGTRLSIL.

The V and J genes are TRBV7-2 and TRBJ2-2, with 8 bases identical to TRBD2. The germline gives CDR1 SGHTA, CDR2 FQGNSA. The junction had 8 bases not matched to a gene; V was cut back by 5 bases and J by 6 bases. This CDR3 has 15 amino acids. CDR3 residues: CASSTSAGGPGELFF. The CDR3 DNA reads TGTGCCAGCAGCACCAGTGCGGGAGGCCCCGGGGAGCTGTTTTTT.

This clone was found once. The chain carries TRBV11-1 and TRBJ1-2; 7 bases are a match to TRBD1. Germline values: CDR1 SGHAT, CDR2 FQDESV (reference sequence). V dropped 5 bases and J dropped 4; count of bases not matched to a gene: 7. The CDR3 sequence is 14 residues long. DNA for the CDR3: TGTGCCAGCAGCGGAGCCGGGACAGTCTATGGCTACACCTTC. Residues: CASSGAGTVYGYTF.

The rearrangement links TRBV4-1 to TRBJ1-5, with a possible D match to TRBD1 (5 bases). This CDR3 spans 18 amino acids. Trimming shortened V by 1 base and J by 3 bases, and 19 bases separated the two germline ends. Germline assignment: CDR1 MGHRA and CDR2 YSYEKL. The CDR3 loop is CASSQAHNGGRLNQPQHF. Here the CDR3 DNA reads TGCGCCAGCAGCCAAGCACATAACGGGGGACGACTCAATCAGCCCCAGCATTTT.

The chain is built from TRBV5-4 and TRBJ2-7; TRBD2 aligns across 7 bases. J lost 1 base, V lost 4 bases, and 5 bases had no gene match. This CDR3 has 14 amino acids. Germline CDR1 SGHNT, CDR2 YYREEE (reference sequence). The CDR3 nucleotides are TGTGCCAGCAGCACCGGGGAGGGGTCCTACGAGCAGTACTTC. It yields the protein CASSTGEGSYEQYF.

The CDR3 is CAWSIGLNQPQHF. CDR3 nucleotide sequence: TGTGCCTGGAGTATTGGCCTCAATCAGCCCCAGCATTTT. The chain joins TRBV30 to TRBJ1-5, with D unclear. From germline, CDR1 is GTSNPN and CDR2 SVGIG (reference sequence). The CDR3 runs to 13 residues. V was trimmed by 2 bases and J by 3 bases, leaving 8 bases between them.

This chain joins TRBV5-5 and TRBJ2-7; D possibly uses TRBD1 or TRBD2 (5 bases each). The CDR3 has 18 residues. V was trimmed by 5 bases and J by 4 bases, leaving 28 bases between them. Germline CDR1 and CDR2: SGHKS and YYEKEE (reference sequence). Here the CDR3 DNA reads TGTGCCAGCAGATCCGAACCGCCGGGGCGCCGCCTGACTTACGAGCAGTACTTC. Encoded protein: CASRSEPPGRRLTYEQYF. Full variable domain (remainder filled in from reference TRBV5-5 and TRBJ2-7): DAGVTQSPTHLIKTRGQQVTLRCSPISGHKSVSWYQQVLGQGPQFIFQYYEKEERGRGNFPDRFSARQFPNYSSELNVNALLLGDSALYLCASRSEPPGRRLTYEQYFGPGTRLTVT.

This sequence joins TRBV5-4 and TRBJ2-1; TRBD1 agrees at 8 bases. CDR3 length equals 14 residues. CDR1 and CDR2 from the germline V gene are SGHNT and YYREEE (reference sequence). Trimming cost V 6 bases and J 9 bases; bases outside gene matches: 11. CDR3 nucleotide sequence: TGTGCCAGCACGGCTGGACAGGGTTTGGGTGAGCAGTTCTTC. Its translation is CASTAGQGLGEQFF.

V gene TRBV7-6 combines with J gene TRBJ1-5, with D maybe TRBD1 (5 bases). Germline CDR1 reads SGHVS; CDR2 reads FNYEAQ. Trimming left V 0 bases short and J 5 bases short, with 11 bases between. This CDR3 spans 15 amino acids. CDR3 sequence (DNA): TGTGCCAGCAGCTTAGCGCCTGACAGTTATCAGCCCCAGCATTTT. Translation: CASSLAPDSYQPQHF.

V is TRBV5-6 and J is TRBJ2-2, with D perhaps TRBD1 (5 bases). The CDR3 runs to 15 residues. V dropped 0 bases and J dropped 1 base, with 7 bases sitting between them. Germline assignment: CDR1 SGHDT and CDR2 YYEEEE. In DNA form, the CDR3 reads TGTGCCAGCAGCTTGGGGCAGGGGAACACCGGGGAGCTGTTTTTT. Protein sequence: CASSLGQGNTGELFF.

This chain links TRBV15 with TRBJ1-2; 9 bases fit TRBD1. CDR1 and CDR2 (germline): LNHNV, YYDKDF (reference sequence). The CDR3 contains 15 residues. V trimming: 0 bases; J trimming: 5 bases; junction bases outside the gene matches: 4. The CDR3 DNA follows: TGTGCCACCAGCAGAGATACTGGACAGGGGTATGGCTACACCTTC. Its protein is CATSRDTGQGYGYTF.

The gene calls are TRBV5-1 and TRBJ1-1; D remains unclear. Germline V CDR1 and CDR2: SGHRS, YFSETQ. The CDR3 runs 13 residues. Trimming shortened V by 2 bases and J by 1 base, and 6 bases separated the two germline ends. CDR3 in DNA: TGCGCCAGCAGCTTAGCACGGAACACTGAAGCTTTCTTT. This gives the protein CASSLARNTEAFF.

The CDR3 loop reads CASAQELYGYTF. In DNA form, the CDR3 reads TGTGCCAGCGCACAGGAACTCTATGGCTACACCTTC. The J gene is TRBJ1-2, the V gene TRBV28, with D maybe TRBD1 (5 bases). The CDR3 runs to 12 residues. V was cut by 8 bases and J by 4 bases, with 11 bases left in between. Germline-derived CDR1 and CDR2 are MDHEN and SYDVKM.

Only one count was recorded for this clone. The chain couples TRBV18 to TRBJ1-5; no definite D call. Germline assignment: CDR1 KGHSH and CDR2 LQKENI. This CDR3 region has 13 residues. V lost 3 bases and J lost 7, with 10 bases in between. CDR3 coding DNA: TGTGCCAGCTCACCCCGGACGGGCCAGCCCCAGCATTTT. It is translated as CASSPRTGQPQHF.